The sequence of this T cell receptor beta chain was determined in a study of shared clonotypes between healthy human individuals. CDR1 is KGHSH and CDR2 is LQKENI in the germline V gene. This CDR3 region has 13 residues. Concerning this clone: Its ends do not fully match the called genes, so a read error is possible.

The repertoire was sequenced with immunoSEQ multiplex PCR; TCRdb's copy has only in-frame clones and lacks some. The table has over 850,000 clones, 78% seen once; the top ten hold approximately 0.56%. Material: memory CD4+ T cells from PBMCs. Subset of the sample: CD45RA-negative fraction. V and J are TRBV18 and TRBJ2-6; a possible D gene is TRBD2 (6 bases). The sequence derives from a man aged 18-30 years in good health. Some clones in this sample may be carry-over from other donors' samples. The DNA for the CDR3 is TGTGCCAGCTCACCAGGAGGGGACAACGTCCTGACTTTC. Protein product: CASSPGGDNVLTF.